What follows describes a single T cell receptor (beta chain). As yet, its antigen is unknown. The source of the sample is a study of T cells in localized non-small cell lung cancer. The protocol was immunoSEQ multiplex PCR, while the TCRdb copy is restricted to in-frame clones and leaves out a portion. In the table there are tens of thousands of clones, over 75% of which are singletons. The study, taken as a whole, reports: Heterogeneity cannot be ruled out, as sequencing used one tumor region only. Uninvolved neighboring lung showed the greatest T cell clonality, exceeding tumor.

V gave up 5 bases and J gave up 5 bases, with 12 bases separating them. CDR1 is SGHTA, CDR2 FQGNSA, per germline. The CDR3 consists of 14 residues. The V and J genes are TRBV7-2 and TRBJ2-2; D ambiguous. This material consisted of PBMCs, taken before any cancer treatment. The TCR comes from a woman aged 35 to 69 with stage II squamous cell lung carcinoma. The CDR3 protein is CASSPKTATGELFF. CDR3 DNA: TGTGCCAGCAGCCCAAAGACTGCAACCGGGGAGCTGTTTTTT. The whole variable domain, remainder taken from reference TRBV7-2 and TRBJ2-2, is GAGVSQSPSNKVTEKGKDVELRCDPISGHTALYWYRQSLGQGLEFLIYFQGNSAPDKSGLPSDRFSAERTGGSVSTLTIQRTQQEDSAVYLCASSPKTATGELFFGEGSRLTVL.